This TCR beta chain was captured in a study of beta chain features in type 1 diabetes. With respect to this clone: The antigen remains undetermined.

General study results and limits: For patients, the naive, central memory and Treg TCRB repertoires appeared more alike than for healthy donors. All four CD4+ subsets from Type 1 diabetes patients carried moderately but significantly shorter TCRB CDR3s.

Germline loops: CDR1 LGHNA, CDR2 YSLEER. V was pared by 2 bases and J by 6 bases, with 10 bases between. This CDR3 spans 14 amino acids. All of the isolated RNA was reverse transcribed, so expressed TCRB transcripts were sequenced. The method was immunoSEQ multiplex PCR; TCRdb's version includes in-frame clones alone and lacks a portion of them. The repertoire includes 150,000 or so clones, about 8.1% of them detected once, and approximately 0.56% sits in the top ten. The sample was central memory CD4+ T cells from blood. The V and J genes are TRBV4-3 and TRBJ2-2; D is perhaps TRBD2 (5 bases). The sequence was collected from a woman aged 18 to 35 with type 1 diabetes. The CDR3 reads CASSQLLGAGELFF. CDR3 sequence (DNA): TGCGCCAGCAGCCAACTACTAGGCGCCGGGGAGCTGTTTTTT.